One T cell receptor beta chain is described in this entry. The data were obtained in a study of T cell changes during pregnancy in multiple sclerosis. Sequencing used immunoSEQ multiplex PCR; TCRdb keeps in-frame clones, though not all of them. The sample carries tens of thousands of clones, 70% to 90% recorded once. The CDR3 loop spans 20 amino acids. The germline CDR1 and CDR2 sequences are LNHDA and SQIVND (reference sequence). V was pared by 7 bases and J by 0 bases, with 19 bases of the junction left unmatched. The sequenced sample was CD4+ T cells from peripheral blood mononuclear cells, obtained in the first trimester of pregnancy. The clonotype was recovered from a female donor with multiple sclerosis, enrolled in a pregnancy study. The chain is built from TRBV19 and TRBJ1-5; TRBD1 matches at 9 bases. CDR3 residues: CASTSQGAGVGMDSNQPQHF. CDR3 DNA sequence: TGTGCCAGTACCTCACAGGGGGCGGGCGTAGGTATGGATAGCAATCAGCCCCAGCATTTT.